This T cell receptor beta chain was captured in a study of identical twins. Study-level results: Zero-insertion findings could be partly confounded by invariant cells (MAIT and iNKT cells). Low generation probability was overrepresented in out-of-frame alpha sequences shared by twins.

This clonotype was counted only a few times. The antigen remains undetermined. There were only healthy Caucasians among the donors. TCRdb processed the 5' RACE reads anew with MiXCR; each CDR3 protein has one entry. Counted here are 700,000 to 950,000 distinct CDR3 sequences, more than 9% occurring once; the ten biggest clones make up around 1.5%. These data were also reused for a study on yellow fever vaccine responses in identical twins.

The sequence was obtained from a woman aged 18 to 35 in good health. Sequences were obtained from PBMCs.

For the CDR3, the DNA is TGTGCCACCAGCACCTCGGGGACAGCGAACACCGGGGAGCTGTTTTTT. It translates to CATSTSGTANTGELFF. The chain is built from TRBV15 and TRBJ2-2; 7 bases map to TRBD1. The CDR3 sequence is 16 residues long. Germline trimming cut 4 bases from V and 0 bases from J; bases unmatched to any gene: 5. Germline V gene sequence: CDR1 LNHNV, CDR2 YYDKDF (reference sequence). Full variable domain (remainder filled in from reference TRBV15 and TRBJ2-2): DAMVIQNPRYQVTQFGKPVTLSCSQTLNHNVMYWYQQKSSQAPKLLFHYYDKDFNNEADTPDNFQSRRPNTSFCFLDIRSPGLGDTAMYLCATSTSGTANTGELFFGEGSRLTVL.